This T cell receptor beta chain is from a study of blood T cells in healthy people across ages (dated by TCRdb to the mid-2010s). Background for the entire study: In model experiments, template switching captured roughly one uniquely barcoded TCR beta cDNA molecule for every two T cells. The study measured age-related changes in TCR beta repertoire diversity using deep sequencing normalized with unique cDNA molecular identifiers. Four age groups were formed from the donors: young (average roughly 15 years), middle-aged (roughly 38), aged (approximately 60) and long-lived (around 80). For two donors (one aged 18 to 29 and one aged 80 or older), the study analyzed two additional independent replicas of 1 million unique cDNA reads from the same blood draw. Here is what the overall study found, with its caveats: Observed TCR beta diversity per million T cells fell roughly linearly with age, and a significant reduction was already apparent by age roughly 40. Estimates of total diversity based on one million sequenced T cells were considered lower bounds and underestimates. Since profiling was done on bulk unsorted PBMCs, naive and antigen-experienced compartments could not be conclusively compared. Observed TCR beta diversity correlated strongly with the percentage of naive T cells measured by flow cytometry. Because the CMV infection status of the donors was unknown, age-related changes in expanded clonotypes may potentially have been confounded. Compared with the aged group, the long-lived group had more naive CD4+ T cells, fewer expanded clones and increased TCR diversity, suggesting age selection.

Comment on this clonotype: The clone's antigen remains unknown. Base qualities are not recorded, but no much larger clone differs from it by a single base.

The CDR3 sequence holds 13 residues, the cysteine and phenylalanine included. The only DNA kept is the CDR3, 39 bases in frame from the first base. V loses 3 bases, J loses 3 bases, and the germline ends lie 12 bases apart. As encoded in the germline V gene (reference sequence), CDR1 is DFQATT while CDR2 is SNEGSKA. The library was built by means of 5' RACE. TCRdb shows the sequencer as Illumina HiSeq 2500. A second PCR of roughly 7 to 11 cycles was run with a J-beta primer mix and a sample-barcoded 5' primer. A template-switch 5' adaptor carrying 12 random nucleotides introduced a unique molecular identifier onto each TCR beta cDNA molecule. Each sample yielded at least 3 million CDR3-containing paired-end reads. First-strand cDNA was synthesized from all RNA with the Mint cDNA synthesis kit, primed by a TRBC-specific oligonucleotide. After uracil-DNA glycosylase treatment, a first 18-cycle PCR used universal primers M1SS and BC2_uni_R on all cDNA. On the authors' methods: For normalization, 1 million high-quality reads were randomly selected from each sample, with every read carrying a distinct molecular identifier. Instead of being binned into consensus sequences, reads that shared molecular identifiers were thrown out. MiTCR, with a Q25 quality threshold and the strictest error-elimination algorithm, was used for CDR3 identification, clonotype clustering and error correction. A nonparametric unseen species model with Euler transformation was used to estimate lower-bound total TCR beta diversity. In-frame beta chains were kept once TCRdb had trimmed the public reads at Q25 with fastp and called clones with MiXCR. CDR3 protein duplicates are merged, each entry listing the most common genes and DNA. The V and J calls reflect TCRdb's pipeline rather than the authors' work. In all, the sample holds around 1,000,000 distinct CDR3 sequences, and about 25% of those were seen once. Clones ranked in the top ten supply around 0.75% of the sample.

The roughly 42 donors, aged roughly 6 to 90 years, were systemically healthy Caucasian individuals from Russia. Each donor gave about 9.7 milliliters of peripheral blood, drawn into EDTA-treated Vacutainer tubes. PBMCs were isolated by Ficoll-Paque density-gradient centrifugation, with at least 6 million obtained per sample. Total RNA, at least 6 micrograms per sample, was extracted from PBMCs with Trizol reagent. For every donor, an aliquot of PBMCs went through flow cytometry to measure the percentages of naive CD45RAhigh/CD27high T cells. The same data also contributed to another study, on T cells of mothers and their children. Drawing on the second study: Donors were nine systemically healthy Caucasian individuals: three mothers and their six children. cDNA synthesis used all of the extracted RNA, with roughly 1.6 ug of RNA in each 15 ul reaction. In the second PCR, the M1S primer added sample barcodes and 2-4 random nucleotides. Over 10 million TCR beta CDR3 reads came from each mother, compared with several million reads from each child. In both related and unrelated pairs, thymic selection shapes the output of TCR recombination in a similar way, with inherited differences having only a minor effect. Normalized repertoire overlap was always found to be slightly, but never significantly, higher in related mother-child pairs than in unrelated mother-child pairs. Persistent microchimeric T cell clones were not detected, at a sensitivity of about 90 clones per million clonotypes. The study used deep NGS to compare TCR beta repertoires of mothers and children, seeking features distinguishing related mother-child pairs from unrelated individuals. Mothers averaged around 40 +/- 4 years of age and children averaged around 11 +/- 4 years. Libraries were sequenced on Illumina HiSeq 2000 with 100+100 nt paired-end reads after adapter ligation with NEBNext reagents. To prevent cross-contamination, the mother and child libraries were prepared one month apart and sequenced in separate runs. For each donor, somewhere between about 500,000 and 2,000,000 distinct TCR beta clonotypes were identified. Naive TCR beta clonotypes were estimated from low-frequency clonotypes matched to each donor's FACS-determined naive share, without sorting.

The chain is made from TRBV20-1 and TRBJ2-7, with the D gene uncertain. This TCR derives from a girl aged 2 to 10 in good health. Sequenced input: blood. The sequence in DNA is TGCAGTGCTAGTGACTCCGCCGGCTACGAGCAGTACTTC. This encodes CSASDSAGYEQYF.